The 28 T cell receptor beta chains listed next were all sequenced from one sample in a study of T cells in Graves' hyperthyroidism and ophthalmopathy. There were TCR beta CDR3 regions amplified from RNA transcripts. When the TCR CDR3 underwent first-round RT-PCR, the HTBI primer set was used. Each CDR3 protein gets one entry after TCRdb re-called the multiplex PCR reads with MiXCR. This sample has about 400,000 distinct CDR3 sequences, with 11% to 15% found just once. The sample comprised blood. The receptors were sampled from a man aged 45-65 years with Graves' ophthalmopathy.

Ten or more counts support this clonotype. The genes are TRBV7-8 and TRBJ2-6; D possibly corresponds to TRBD2 (6 bases). Between the trimmed V and J ends, which lost 0 bases and 4 bases, there was a span of 13 bases. The CDR3 contains 17 residues. The germline CDR1 and CDR2 sequences are SGHVS and FQNEAQ. The chain's CDR3 is CASSLAMGLAGANVLTF. The DNA for the CDR3 is TGTGCCAGCAGCTTAGCGATGGGACTGGCGGGGGCCAACGTCCTGACTTTC.

The chain has TRBV15 and TRBJ2-1, with D possibly being TRBD2 (5 bases). Germline CDR1 and CDR2: LNHNV and YYDKDF (reference sequence). Trimming stripped 0 bases from V and 0 bases from J, with 12 bases between. This CDR3 is 17 amino acids long. The CDR3 region has the DNA TGTGCCACCAGCAGAGATCGAACGGGGAGCTCCTACAATGAGCAGTTCTTC. Protein: CATSRDRTGSSYNEQFF.

This clonotype was counted ten times or more. J is TRBJ2-7 and V is TRBV6-1; 10 nucleotides line up with TRBD1. V lost 6 bases and J lost 9; bases outside the gene matches: 11. The CDR3 is made up of 14 amino acids. CDR1 is MNHNS and CDR2 is SASEGT in the germline V gene. This chain's CDR3 is CASRADRGVYGQYF. In nucleotides, the CDR3 is TGTGCCAGCAGAGCGGACAGGGGGGTATATGGGCAGTACTTC.

Comment on this clonotype: One end of the junction is discordant with germline, which a read error may explain. The genes are TRBV7-3 and TRBJ2-1, with D possibly TRBD1 on 5 matching bases. Germline V gene sequence: CDR1 SGHTA, CDR2 FQGTGA. The CDR3 spans 15 residues. The CDR3 DNA reads as TGTGCCAGCAGCTTAGGCGACAGCTCCTGCAATGAGCAGTTCTTC. Translation gives CASSLGDSSCNEQFF. Together with reference TRBV7-3 and TRBJ2-1, the CDR3 gives the full variable domain: GAGVSQTPSNKVTEKGKYVELRCDPISGHTALYWYRQSLGQGPEFLIYFQGTGAADDSGLPNDRFFAVRPEGSVSTLKIQRTERGDSAVYLCASSLGDSSCNEQFFGPGTRLTVL.

This clonotype was recorded many times. The chain employs TRBV12-3 or TRBV12-4 and TRBJ2-5; unclear D gene. The CDR3 loop spans 12 amino acids. Trimming cost V 3 bases and J 4 bases, with 6 bases left between them. CDR3 sequence: CASSFLGETQYF. The CDR3 DNA follows: TGTGCCAGCAGTTTTCTAGGAGAGACCCAGTACTTC.

Regarding this clonotype: A much more abundant neighbour one base away suggests this may be a read error. The J gene is TRBJ1-1, the V gene TRBV16; D gene uncertain. The CDR3 covers 15 residues. Looked up from germline, CDR1 is KGHSY and CDR2 is FQNENV. V lost 6 bases, J lost 5 bases, and 19 bases lay in between. This chain's CDR3 is CASSLPVGAGTEAFF. CDR3 nucleotides: TGTGCCAGCAGTCTTCCAGTGGGAGCTGGGACTGAAGCTTTCTTT.

This clonotype was found many times. V and J are TRBV5-5 and TRBJ2-3; 12 bases match TRBD2. Trimming removed 4 bases from V and 4 bases from J; junction bases left unmatched: 7. This CDR3 has 16 residues. CDR1 SGHKS and CDR2 YYEKEE come from the germline V gene (reference sequence). This CDR3 reads CASSPGGLAGSDTQYF. The DNA for the CDR3 is TGTGCCAGCAGCCCCGGAGGACTAGCGGGATCAGATACGCAGTATTTT. Supplemented by reference TRBV5-5 and TRBJ2-3, the full variable domain reads DAGVTQSPTHLIKTRGQQVTLRCSPISGHKSVSWYQQVLGQGPQFIFQYYEKEERGRGNFPDRFSARQFPNYSSELNVNALLLGDSALYLCASSPGGLAGSDTQYFGPGTRLTVL.

This clonotype has only one observation. V usage is TRBV19 and J usage is TRBJ2-4, with D possibly being TRBD1 (6 bases). Trimming left V 7 bases short and J 1 base short, with 14 bases between. The germline gives CDR1 LNHDA, CDR2 SQIVND (reference sequence). This CDR3 region has 15 residues. CDR3 region: CASTWGPRAKNIQYF. The DNA for the CDR3 is TGTGCCAGTACATGGGGGCCACGGGCCAAAAACATTCAGTACTTC.

This clonotype was recorded many times. The chain has TRBV5-1 and TRBJ2-1; D uncertain. Germline CDR1 reads SGHRS; CDR2 reads YFSETQ. The CDR3 has 15 amino acids. Trimming took off 1 base at V and 5 bases at J, with 13 bases between the two ends. CDR3 in DNA: TGCGCCAGCAGCTTGATGGGATCAAGTGACAATGAGCAGTTCTTC. Amino acids: CASSLMGSSDNEQFF.

This clonotype appeared many times. The chain joins TRBV5-1 to TRBJ2-5; D may match TRBD1 or TRBD2 (6 bases each). The V end lost 5 bases, the J end lost 3 bases, and 14 bases lay between the germline ends. CDR3 length: 14 amino acids. The germline CDR1 and CDR2 sequences are SGHRS and YFSETQ. As DNA, the CDR3 is TGCGCCAGCAGAACAGGGACTGCTGAAGAGACCCAGTACTTC. Protein sequence: CASRTGTAEETQYF.

There are a few counts of this clonotype. The rearrangement links TRBV7-9 to TRBJ2-1; D is unresolved. The CDR3 covers 15 residues. Germline assignment: CDR1 SEHNR and CDR2 FQNEAQ (reference sequence). Trimming stripped 6 bases from V and 6 bases from J, with 18 bases between. In DNA form, the CDR3 reads TGTGCCAGCAGGAAAACTCCATCCCGAGTCAATGAGCAGTTCTTC. Translation gives CASRKTPSRVNEQFF.

The table lists this clonotype with many counts. CDR3 nucleotide sequence: TGTGCCAGCAGGAAACTAGCGGGAGGAGGAGATACGCAGTATTTT. Its translation: CASRKLAGGGDTQYF. The V gene is TRBV2, the J gene TRBJ2-3, with 12 nucleotides matching TRBD2. The CDR3 runs to 15 residues. Germline V CDR1 and CDR2: SNHLY, FYNNEI. With V trimmed by 6 bases and J by 5 bases, 6 bases remained unmatched. The whole variable domain, filled in from reference TRBV2 and TRBJ2-3, reads EPEVTQTPSHQVTQMGQEVILRCVPISNHLYFYWYRQILGQKVEFLVSFYNNEISEKSEIFDDQFSVERPDGSNFTLKIRSTKLEDSAMYFCASRKLAGGGDTQYFGPGTRLTVL.

This clonotype showed up many times. The chain carries TRBV3-1 and TRBJ2-7; D is unclear. The CDR3 loop spans 13 amino acids. The V gene's germline CDR1 is LGHDT and CDR2 YNNKEL (reference sequence). With 3 bases removed from V and 3 bases from J, the gap between germline ends came to 9 bases. CDR3 region: CASSQRSFYEQYF. CDR3 bases: TGTGCCAGCAGCCAGCGCTCCTTCTACGAGCAGTACTTC.

This clonotype was observed a few times. V and J are TRBV5-4 and TRBJ2-5, with 9 bases that match TRBD2. V was pared by 4 bases and J by 2 bases, with 9 bases of the junction left unmatched. Germline CDR1 SGHNT, CDR2 YYREEE (reference sequence). CDR3 length: 16 amino acids. CDR3 loop: CASSGIAGVEQETQYF. Written as DNA, the CDR3 is TGTGCCAGCAGCGGGATAGCGGGAGTAGAACAAGAGACCCAGTACTTC.

This chain joins TRBV18 and TRBJ2-5; 7 bases match TRBD2. The CDR3 has 17 amino acids. Germline CDR1 and CDR2: KGHSH and LQKENI. J gave up 2 bases and V 1 base, and 10 bases lay outside the gene matches. This chain's CDR3 is CASSPLGGSGGQETQYF. The CDR3 nucleotides are TGTGCCAGCTCACCACTGGGGGGTTCGGGAGGACAAGAGACCCAGTACTTC.

This clonotype appeared many times. The CDR3 sequence: CASRDRFAETQYF. As DNA, the CDR3 is TGTGCCAGCAGGGACAGGTTCGCAGAGACCCAGTACTTC. The rearrangement joins TRBV2 to TRBJ2-5; TRBD1 matches 7 bases. CDR1 and CDR2 from the germline V gene are SNHLY and FYNNEI. The CDR3 extends over 13 amino acids. J lost 4 bases, V lost 6 bases, and 5 bases had no gene match.

This clonotype was seen a handful of times. The chain has TRBV27 and TRBJ2-3, with D perhaps given as TRBD1 or TRBD2 (5 bases each). This CDR3 comprises 14 residues. V shed 5 bases and J shed 2 bases, with 11 bases lying between them. The germline gives CDR1 MNHEY, CDR2 SMNVEV (reference sequence). The CDR3 reads CASSPWDLTDTQYF. In nucleotides, the CDR3 is TGTGCCAGCAGTCCCTGGGACCTCACAGATACGCAGTATTTT.

This clonotype was seen a few times. This chain links TRBV29-1 with TRBJ2-5, with 11 positions matching TRBD2. Germline lookup yields CDR1 SQVTM and CDR2 ANQGSEA. V dropped 6 bases and J dropped 5; count of bases not matched to a gene: 8. The CDR3 has 14 amino acids. CDR3 in amino acids: CSVELAGVLETQYF. DNA for the CDR3: TGCAGCGTCGAACTAGCGGGAGTGTTGGAGACCCAGTACTTC.

The table lists this clonotype with many counts. CDR3 nucleotide sequence: TGTGCCAGCAGTCCGCCAGAGGACGGGGAGACCCAGTACTTC. Translated, it gives CASSPPEDGETQYF. V is TRBV12-3 or TRBV12-4 and J is TRBJ2-5; no clear D gene. The V end lost 5 bases, the J end lost 5 bases, and 15 bases lay between the germline ends. The CDR3 totals 14 residues.

The chain uses TRBV7-3 and TRBJ2-2; D possibly matches TRBD1 or TRBD2 (5 bases each). From germline, CDR1 is SGHTA and CDR2 FQGTGA. This CDR3 region has 13 residues. Trimming took off 4 bases at V and 12 bases at J, with 15 bases between the two ends. In DNA form, the CDR3 reads TGTGCCAGCAGCTCGGGACCAGGCTTCAAGCTGTTTTTT. Its translation is CASSSGPGFKLFF.

In its sample, this clonotype was seen many times. The chain is built from TRBV19 and TRBJ2-7, with D perhaps matching TRBD1 (5 bases). Looked up from germline, CDR1 is LNHDA and CDR2 is SQIVND (reference sequence). The CDR3 consists of 15 residues. V lost 3 bases to trimming and J lost 2 bases, with 14 bases between them. The CDR3 sequence is CASSIKGAVTYEQYF. DNA for the CDR3: TGTGCCAGTAGTATCAAAGGGGCCGTAACCTACGAGCAGTACTTC.

This clonotype showed up many times. The chain has TRBV6-1 and TRBJ1-1, with 7 bases aligning to TRBD1. V lost 7 bases and J lost 10; bases outside the gene matches: 12. The length of the CDR3 is 13 residues. Germline values: CDR1 MNHNS, CDR2 SASEGT. The CDR3 DNA follows: TGTGCCAGCATTACGACAGGGAGGTTGGGAGCTTTCTTT. This gives the protein CASITTGRLGAFF.

This clonotype was found many times. The chain has TRBV30 and TRBJ1-2, with 8 nucleotides matching TRBD1. The CDR3 is 15 amino acids. The germline V gene encodes CDR1 GTSNPN and CDR2 SVGIG (reference sequence). V trimming: 3 bases; J trimming: 4 bases; junction bases outside the gene matches: 10. The DNA for the CDR3 is TGTGCCTGGAGACTCACTCGACAGGGGAGCTATGGCTACACCTTC. Translating gives CAWRLTRQGSYGYTF.

This clonotype was seen at least ten times. The chain is built from TRBV11-3 and TRBJ1-1; D is unresolved. V was trimmed by 6 bases and J by 1 base, leaving 6 bases between them. This CDR3 has 12 residues. Germline CDR1 reads SGHNT; CDR2 reads YENEEA. CDR3 in amino acids: CASREQNTEAFF. Here the CDR3 DNA reads TGTGCCAGCAGAGAACAGAACACTGAAGCTTTCTTT.

The sample holds many counts of this clonotype. The rearrangement uses TRBV5-1 and TRBJ2-5, with 8 bases identical to TRBD2. Per germline, CDR1 SGHRS and CDR2 YFSETQ. The CDR3 spans 14 residues. Trimming removed 3 bases from V and 2 bases from J; junction bases left unmatched: 3. CDR3 sequence (DNA): TGCGCCAGCAGCTCCATAGCGGGACAAGAGACCCAGTACTTC. Its translation: CASSSIAGQETQYF.

This clonotype was seen ten or more times. The chain couples TRBV2 to TRBJ2-5; 7 nucleotides align to TRBD1. The V and J ends lost 10 bases and 4 bases, in that order; junction bases with no gene match: 9. Germline values: CDR1 SNHLY, CDR2 FYNNEI. The CDR3 extends over 13 amino acids. CDR3 region: CAKERTGRETQYF. The CDR3 nucleotides read TGTGCCAAAGAAAGGACAGGAAGAGAGACCCAGTACTTC. The variable domain in full, with the rest retrieved from reference TRBV2 and TRBJ2-5, is EPEVTQTPSHQVTQMGQEVILRCVPISNHLYFYWYRQILGQKVEFLVSFYNNEISEKSEIFDDQFSVERPDGSNFTLKIRSTKLEDSAMYFCAKERTGRETQYFGPGTRLLVL.

This clonotype was seen repeatedly, ten times or more. The J gene is TRBJ2-1, the V gene TRBV2; TRBD1 might be the D (6 bases). From germline, CDR1 is SNHLY and CDR2 FYNNEI. Trimming took 10 bases from V and 6 from J, leaving 19 bases between them. The CDR3 extends over 14 amino acids. The CDR3 protein is CATEGHALGNEQFF. DNA for the CDR3: TGTGCCACCGAGGGACATGCGCTCGGCAATGAGCAGTTCTTC.

Points on this clonotype: A much bigger clone sits one base away, suggesting this may be a read error. The chain employs TRBV28 and TRBJ1-6, with a tentative D call TRBD1 (5 bases). The CDR3 covers 14 residues. In germline, CDR1 is MDHEN, CDR2 SYDVKM. CDR3 sequence: CASSSPTVGSPLYF. The CDR3 nucleotides are TGTGCCAGCAGTTCCCCGACAGTGGGCTCACCCCTCTACTTT.